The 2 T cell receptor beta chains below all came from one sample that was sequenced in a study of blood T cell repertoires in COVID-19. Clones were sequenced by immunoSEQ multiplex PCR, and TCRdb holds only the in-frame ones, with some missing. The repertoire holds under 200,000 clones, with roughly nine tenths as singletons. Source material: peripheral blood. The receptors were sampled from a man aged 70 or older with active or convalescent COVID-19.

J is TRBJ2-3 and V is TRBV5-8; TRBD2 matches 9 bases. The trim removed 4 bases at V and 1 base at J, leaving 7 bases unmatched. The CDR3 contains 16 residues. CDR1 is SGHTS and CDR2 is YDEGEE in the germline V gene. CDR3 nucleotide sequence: TGTGCCAGCAGCCCAGGGACTAGCTCGGGCACAGATACGCAGTATTTT. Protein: CASSPGTSSGTDTQYF.

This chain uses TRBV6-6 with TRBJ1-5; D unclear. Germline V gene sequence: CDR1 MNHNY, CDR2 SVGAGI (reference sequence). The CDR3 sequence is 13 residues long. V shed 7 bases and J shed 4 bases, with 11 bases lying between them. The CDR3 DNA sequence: TGTGCCAGCAACCTCGGGGAAAATCAGCCCCAGCATTTT. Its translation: CASNLGENQPQHF.